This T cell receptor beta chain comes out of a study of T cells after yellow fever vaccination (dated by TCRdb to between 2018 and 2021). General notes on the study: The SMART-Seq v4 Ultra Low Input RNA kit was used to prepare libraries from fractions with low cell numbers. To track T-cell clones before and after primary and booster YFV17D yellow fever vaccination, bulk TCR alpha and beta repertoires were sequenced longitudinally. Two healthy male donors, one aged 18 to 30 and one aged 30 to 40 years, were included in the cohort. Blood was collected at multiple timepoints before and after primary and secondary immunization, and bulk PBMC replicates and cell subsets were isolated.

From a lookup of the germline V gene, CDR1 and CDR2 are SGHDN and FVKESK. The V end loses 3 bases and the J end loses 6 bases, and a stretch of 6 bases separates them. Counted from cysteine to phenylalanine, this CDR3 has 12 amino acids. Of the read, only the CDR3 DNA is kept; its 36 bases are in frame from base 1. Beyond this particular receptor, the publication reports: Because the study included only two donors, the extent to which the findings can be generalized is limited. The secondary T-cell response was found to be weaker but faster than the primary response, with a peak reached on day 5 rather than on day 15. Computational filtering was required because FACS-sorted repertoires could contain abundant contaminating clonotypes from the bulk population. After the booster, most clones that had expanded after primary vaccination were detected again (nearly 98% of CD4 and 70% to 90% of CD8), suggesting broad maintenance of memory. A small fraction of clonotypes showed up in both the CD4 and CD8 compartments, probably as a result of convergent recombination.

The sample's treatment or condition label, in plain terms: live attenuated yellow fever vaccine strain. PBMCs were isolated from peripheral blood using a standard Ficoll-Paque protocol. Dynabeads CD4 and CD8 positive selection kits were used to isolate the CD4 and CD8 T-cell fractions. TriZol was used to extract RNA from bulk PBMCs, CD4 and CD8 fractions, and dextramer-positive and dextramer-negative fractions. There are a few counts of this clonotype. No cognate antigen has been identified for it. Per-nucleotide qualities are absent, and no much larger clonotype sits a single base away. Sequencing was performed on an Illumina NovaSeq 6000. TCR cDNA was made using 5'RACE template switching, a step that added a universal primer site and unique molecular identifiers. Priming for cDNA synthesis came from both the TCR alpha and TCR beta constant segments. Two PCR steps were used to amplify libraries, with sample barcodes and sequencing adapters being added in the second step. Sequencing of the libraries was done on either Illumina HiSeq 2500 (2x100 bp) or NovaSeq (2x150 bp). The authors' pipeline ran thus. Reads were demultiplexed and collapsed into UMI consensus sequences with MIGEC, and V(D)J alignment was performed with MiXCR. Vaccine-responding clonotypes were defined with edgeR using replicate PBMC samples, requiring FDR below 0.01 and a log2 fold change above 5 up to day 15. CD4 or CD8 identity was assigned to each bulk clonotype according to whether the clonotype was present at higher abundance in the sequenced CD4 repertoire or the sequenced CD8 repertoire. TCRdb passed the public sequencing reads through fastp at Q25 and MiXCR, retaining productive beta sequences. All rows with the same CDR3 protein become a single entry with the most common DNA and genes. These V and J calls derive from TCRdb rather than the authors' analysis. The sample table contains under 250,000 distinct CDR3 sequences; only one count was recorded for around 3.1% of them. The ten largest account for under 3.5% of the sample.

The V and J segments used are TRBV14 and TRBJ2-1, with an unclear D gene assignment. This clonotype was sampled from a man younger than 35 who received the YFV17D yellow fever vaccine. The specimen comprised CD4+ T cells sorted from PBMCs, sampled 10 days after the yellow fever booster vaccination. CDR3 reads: CASSHNSNEQFF. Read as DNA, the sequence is TGTGCCAGCAGCCACAACAGCAATGAGCAGTTCTTC.